These 16 T cell receptor beta chains were sequenced from one sample in a study of blood T cell repertoires in COVID-19. TCRdb's copy holds only in-frame clones and misses some; the assay was immunoSEQ multiplex PCR. The sample holds around 190,000 clones, roughly four fifths seen once. Input material: peripheral blood. Receptors originate from a middle-aged woman with COVID-19, enrolled during active disease.

This clone appeared a few times. The chain employs TRBV4-2 and TRBJ1-3; no clear D gene. In germline, CDR1 is LGHNA, CDR2 YNFKEQ. V lost 1 base, J lost 1 base, and 8 bases lay in between. This CDR3 contains 15 residues. The CDR3 coding sequence is TGTGCCAGCAGCCAAGCAGTGGTTTCTGGAAACACCATATATTTT. Protein sequence: CASSQAVVSGNTIYF.

This chain links TRBV5-4 with TRBJ1-3; D unresolved. V was trimmed by 4 bases and J by 0 bases, leaving 11 bases between them. Per germline, CDR1 SGHNT and CDR2 YYREEE (reference sequence). CDR3 size: 15 residues. The DNA of the CDR3 is TGTGCCAGCAGCCCCGTGGGCCCCTCTGGAAACACCATATATTTT. It is translated as CASSPVGPSGNTIYF.

The chain uses TRBV10-1 and TRBJ2-2; TRBD1 matches 7 bases. Looked up from germline, CDR1 is WNHNN and CDR2 is SYGVQD (reference sequence). This CDR3 has 14 residues. Trimming removed 6 bases from V and 0 bases from J; junction bases left unmatched: 1. The CDR3 nucleotides are TGCGCCAGCAGGGGACAGACGAACACCGGGGAGCTGTTTTTT. Protein sequence: CASRGQTNTGELFF.

This chain joins TRBV18 and TRBJ2-5; D perhaps matches TRBD1 (6 bases). Trimming took 1 base from V and 4 from J, leaving 13 bases between them. From germline, CDR1 is KGHSH and CDR2 LQKENI. CDR3 length: 15 residues. The CDR3 nucleotides read TGTGCCAGCTCACCACTTAGGCAGGGGATAGAGACCCAGTACTTC. Translation gives CASSPLRQGIETQYF.

The chain joins TRBV20-1 to TRBJ2-1; D unclear. Trimming took 5 bases from V and 10 from J, leaving 9 bases between them. The CDR3 is 10 amino acids. Germline V gives CDR1 DFQATT, CDR2 SNEGSKA (reference sequence). CDR3 in amino acids: CSAVAIEQFF. The DNA of the CDR3 is TGCAGTGCTGTCGCTATAGAGCAGTTCTTC.

This chain's CDR3 is CASRGGTEAFF. The CDR3 nucleotides read TGCGCCAGCCGGGGGGGCACTGAAGCTTTCTTT. V usage is TRBV5-1 and J usage is TRBJ1-1, with D maybe TRBD1 (5 bases). Looked up from germline, CDR1 is SGHRS and CDR2 is YFSETQ. This CDR3 comprises 11 residues. V lost 7 bases and J 4 bases, leaving 8 bases between the germline ends. Together with reference TRBV5-1 and TRBJ1-1, the CDR3 gives the full variable domain: KAGVTQTPRYLIKTRGQQVTLSCSPISGHRSVSWYQQTPGQGLQFLFEYFSETQRNKGNFPGRFSGRQFSNSRSEMNVSTLELGDSALYLCASRGGTEAFFGQGTRLTVV.

The chain recombines TRBV29-1 with TRBJ1-3; possible D gene TRBD1, 5 bases. Germline CDR1 reads SQVTM; CDR2 reads ANQGSEA. Trimming cost V 4 bases and J 3 bases, with 10 bases left between them. CDR3 size: 13 residues. The CDR3 reads CSVALGLGNTIYF. CDR3 DNA: TGCAGCGTTGCCCTGGGACTTGGAAACACCATATATTTT.

This chain links TRBV7-6 with TRBJ1-2, with 11 bases aligning to TRBD1. Losses at the gene ends were 6 bases for V and 5 bases for J; bases not matched to a gene: 8. CDR3 length: 15 residues. The germline V gene has CDR1 SGHVS and CDR2 FNYEAQ. CDR3 in amino acids: CASSLTDRGPYGYTF. CDR3 sequence (DNA): TGTGCCAGCAGTCTCACGGACAGGGGGCCATATGGCTACACCTTC.

The chain links TRBV6-5 to TRBJ2-1; perhaps TRBD1 as D (6 bases). Trimming removed 8 bases at V and 4 bases at J, with 18 bases between. Germline V CDR1 and CDR2: MNHEY, SVGAGI. The CDR3 has 15 residues. The CDR3 protein is CASSWTDTTYNEQFF. As DNA, the CDR3 is TGTGCCAGCTCTTGGACAGACACAACTTACAATGAGCAGTTCTTC.

The V and J genes are TRBV30 and TRBJ1-6; 8 bases agree with TRBD1. Per the germline V gene, CDR1 is GTSNPN and CDR2 is SVGIG (reference sequence). The J segment lost 6 bases and the V segment lost 1 base, leaving 2 bases of the junction unmatched. The CDR3 contains 14 residues. CDR3 nucleotides: TGTGCCTGGAGTGAGGGACAGGTTAATTCACCCCTCCACTTT. Its translation: CAWSEGQVNSPLHF. Using reference TRBV30 and TRBJ1-6 for the parts outside the CDR3, the full variable domain is SQTIHQWPATLVQPVGSPLSLECTVEGTSNPNLYWYRQAAGRGLQLLFYSVGIGQISSEVPQNLSASRPQDRQFILSSKKLLLSDSGFYLCAWSEGQVNSPLHFGNGTRLTVT.

This chain connects TRBV6-6 to TRBJ1-1; tentative D call: TRBD1 (5 bases). The germline V gene encodes CDR1 MNHNY and CDR2 SVGAGI (reference sequence). CDR3 length: 14 amino acids. V shed 6 bases and J shed 3 bases, with 14 bases lying between them. Here the CDR3 reads CASRVDSMDTEAFF. CDR3 in DNA: TGTGCCAGCAGGGTCGACAGTATGGACACTGAAGCTTTCTTT.

The rearrangement links TRBV2 to TRBJ1-3, with D possibly TRBD1 on 6 matching bases. CDR3 size: 14 residues. V was shortened by 7 bases and J by 0 bases, with 10 bases between the two germline ends. CDR1 is SNHLY, CDR2 FYNNEI, per germline. Written as DNA, the CDR3 is TGTGCCAGCACCCGGGACAACTCTGGAAACACCATATATTTT. Protein: CASTRDNSGNTIYF.

This clone was detected only once. A junction boundary mismatches the germline segment, possibly from a read error. The rearrangement links TRBV7-7 to TRBJ2-2, with D perhaps matching TRBD2 (5 bases). The CDR3 spans 19 residues. The germline CDR1 and CDR2 sequences are SSHAT and FNYEAQ (reference sequence). CDR3 protein: CASSLVPIRPGNRLGELFF. The CDR3 DNA reads TGTGCTAGCAGCTTAGTCCCAATTCGCCCGGGGAACCGGCTCGGGGAGCTGTTTTTT.

V and J are TRBV11-1 and TRBJ2-1; D ambiguous. The V gene lost 6 bases and the J gene lost 7 bases, with 10 bases spanning the gap. The CDR3 has 12 amino acids. Germline CDR1 is SGHAT and CDR2 is FQDESV (reference sequence). The CDR3 DNA reads as TGTGCCAGCAGTTCATTCGGGAATGAGCAGTTCTTC. Translated: CASSSFGNEQFF.

As to this clone: Other DNA sequences within the sample encode an identical CDR3. The chain uses TRBV7-9 and TRBJ1-1, with D unclear. Trimming left V 0 bases short and J 1 base short, with 6 bases between. Germline values: CDR1 SEHNR, CDR2 FQNEAQ (reference sequence). The CDR3 is 14 residues long. In DNA form, the CDR3 reads TGTGCCAGCAGCTTAGCCGCGAGGAACACTGAAGCTTTCTTT. Amino acid sequence: CASSLAARNTEAFF.

CDR3 in DNA: TGTGCCAGCAGCCTCGCCCGCGGGGGGGCCCCTCGGATGGTAGATACGCAGTATTTT. Translated: CASSLARGGAPRMVDTQYF. The J gene is TRBJ2-3, the V gene TRBV7-8; 9 bases align to TRBD2. Germline assignment: CDR1 SGHVS and CDR2 FQNEAQ. CDR3 length equals 19 residues. Germline trimming cut 5 bases from V and 5 bases from J; bases unmatched to any gene: 20. Full variable domain (outside the CDR3, taken from reference TRBV7-8 and TRBJ2-3): GAGVSQSPRYKVAKRGQDVALRCDPISGHVSLFWYQQALGQGPEFLTYFQNEAQLDKSGLPSDRFFAERPEGSVSTLKIQRTQQEDSAVYLCASSLARGGAPRMVDTQYFGPGTRLTVL.